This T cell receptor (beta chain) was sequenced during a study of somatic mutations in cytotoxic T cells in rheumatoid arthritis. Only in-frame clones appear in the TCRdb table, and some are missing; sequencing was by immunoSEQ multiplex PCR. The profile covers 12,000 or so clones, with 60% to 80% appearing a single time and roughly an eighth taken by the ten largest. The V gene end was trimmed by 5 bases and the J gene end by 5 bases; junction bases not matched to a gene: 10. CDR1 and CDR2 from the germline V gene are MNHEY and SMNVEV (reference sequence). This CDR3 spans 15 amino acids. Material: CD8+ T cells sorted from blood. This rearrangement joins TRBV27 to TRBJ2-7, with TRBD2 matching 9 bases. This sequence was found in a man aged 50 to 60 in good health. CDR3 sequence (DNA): TGTGCCAGCAGTCCTTTAGCGGGAGTTCCCCACGAGCAGTACTTC. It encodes CASSPLAGVPHEQYF.